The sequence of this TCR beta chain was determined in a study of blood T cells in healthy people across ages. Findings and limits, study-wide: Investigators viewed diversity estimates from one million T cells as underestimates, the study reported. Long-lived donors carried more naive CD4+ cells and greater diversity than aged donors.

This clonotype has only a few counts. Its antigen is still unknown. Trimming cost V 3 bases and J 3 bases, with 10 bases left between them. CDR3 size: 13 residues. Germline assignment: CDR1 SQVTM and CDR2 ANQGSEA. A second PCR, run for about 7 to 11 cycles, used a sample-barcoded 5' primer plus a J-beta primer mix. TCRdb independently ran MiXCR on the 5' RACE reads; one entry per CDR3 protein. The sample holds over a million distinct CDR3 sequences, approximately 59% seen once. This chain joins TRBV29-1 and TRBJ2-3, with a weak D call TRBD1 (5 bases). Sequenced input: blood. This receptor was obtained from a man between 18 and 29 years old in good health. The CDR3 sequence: CSVDRQGTDTQYF. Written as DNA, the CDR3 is TGCAGCGTTGACCGGCAGGGAACAGATACGCAGTATTTT.